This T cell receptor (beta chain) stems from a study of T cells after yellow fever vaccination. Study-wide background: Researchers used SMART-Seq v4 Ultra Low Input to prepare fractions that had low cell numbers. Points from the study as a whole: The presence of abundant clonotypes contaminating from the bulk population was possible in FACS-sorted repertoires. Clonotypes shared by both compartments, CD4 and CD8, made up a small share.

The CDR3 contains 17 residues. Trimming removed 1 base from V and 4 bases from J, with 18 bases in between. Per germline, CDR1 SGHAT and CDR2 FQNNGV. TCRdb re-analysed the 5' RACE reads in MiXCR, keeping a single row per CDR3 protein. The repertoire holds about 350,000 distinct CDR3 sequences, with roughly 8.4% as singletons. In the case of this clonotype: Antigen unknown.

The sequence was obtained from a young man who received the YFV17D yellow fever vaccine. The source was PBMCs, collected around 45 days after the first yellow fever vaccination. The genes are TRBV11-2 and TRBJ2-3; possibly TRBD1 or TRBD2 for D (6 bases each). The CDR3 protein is CASSLGGAGRNSDTQYF. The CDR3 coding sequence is TGTGCCAGCAGCTTAGGGGGGGCGGGGCGTAATTCAGATACGCAGTATTTT.